The clone carrying this T cell receptor beta chain was observed once. Repertoires were generated with immunoSEQ multiplex PCR, while TCRdb's copy carries only in-frame clones and drops some. The sample lists approximately 82,000 clones, over 90% occurring once. The CDR3 totals 14 residues. Trimming cost V 1 base and J 10 bases, with 17 bases left between them. Germline V lookup: CDR1 SGHRS, CDR2 YFSETQ. This record comes from a study of technical replicates of blood from a handful of donors. Sequenced: T cells isolated from PBMCs. The chain has TRBV5-1 and TRBJ1-2; D might be TRBD1 (6 bases). The TCR originated in a human donor in good health. CDR3 protein: CASSLTGHSVDYTF. The DNA of the CDR3 is TGCGCCAGCAGCTTGACGGGACATTCTGTGGACTACACCTTC.